The 20 T cell receptor beta chains below come from one sample, sequenced in a study of T cells in Graves' hyperthyroidism and ophthalmopathy. RNA transcripts were the template for amplifying TCR beta CDR3 regions. In the first-round RT-PCR of the TCR CDR3, the HTBI primer set was used. TCRdb processed the multiplex PCR reads anew with MiXCR; each CDR3 protein has one entry. Of approximately 720,000 distinct CDR3 sequences in the sample, roughly 20% are singletons; the top ten hold around 17%. The sequenced sample consisted of blood. The origin of the receptors is a woman aged 45-65 years with Graves' hyperthyroidism that later progressed to Graves' ophthalmopathy.

Only a few counts were recorded for this clonotype. V is TRBV27 and J is TRBJ1-5, with D perhaps matching TRBD1 (6 bases). V was pared by 1 base and J by 5 bases, with 12 bases between. From germline, CDR1 is MNHEY and CDR2 SMNVEV (reference sequence). This CDR3 region has 15 residues. The CDR3 coding sequence is TGTGCCAGCAGTTTATACGGGGGCTCGTATCAGCCCCAGCATTTT. Its protein is CASSLYGGSYQPQHF.

This clonotype was counted at least ten times. The V gene is TRBV7-9, the J gene TRBJ1-5; D is undetermined. CDR3 length: 14 residues. Germline CDR1 and CDR2: SEHNR and FQNEAQ (reference sequence). Trimming took 1 base from V and 7 from J, leaving 11 bases between them. The CDR3 here is CASSLDGSRQPQHF. The DNA for the CDR3 is TGTGCCAGCAGCTTAGACGGTTCCAGGCAGCCCCAGCATTTT. The variable domain in full, completed from reference TRBV7-9 and TRBJ1-5, reads DTGVSQNPRHKITKRGQNVTFRCDPISEHNRLYWYRQTLGQGPEFLTYFQNEAQLEKSRLLSDRFSAERPKGSFSTLEIQRTEQGDSAMYLCASSLDGSRQPQHFGDGTRLSIL.

V usage is TRBV20-1 and J usage is TRBJ2-1; tentative D call: TRBD2 (7 bases). V gave up 4 bases and J gave up 3 bases, with 19 bases separating them. The germline CDR1 and CDR2 sequences are DFQATT and SNEGSKA (reference sequence). The CDR3 loop spans 16 amino acids. For the CDR3, the DNA is TGCAGTGCTATGTCGTTCGGCGGGGGCTACTACAATGAGCAGTTCTTC. Residues: CSAMSFGGGYYNEQFF.

Remarks on this clonotype: At one end the junction does not follow the germline gene, possibly because of a read error. The V call is TRBV24-1, the J call TRBJ2-6; D is possibly TRBD1 (5 bases). Germline CDR1 is KGHDR and CDR2 is SFDVKD. This CDR3 has 13 amino acids. The CDR3 DNA reads TGTGCCACCAGTGACTCTGGGGCCAACGCCCTGACTTTC. It is translated as CATSDSGANALTF.

About this clonotype itself: A much larger clonotype is one base distant, so this may be a read error. The chain links TRBV7-2 to TRBJ2-2; D may be TRBD2 (5 bases). CDR1 is SGHTA and CDR2 is FQGNSA in the germline V gene. Trimming removed 0 bases from V and 5 bases from J, with 19 bases in between. CDR3 size: 18 residues. In DNA form, the CDR3 reads TGTGCCAGCAGCTTAGCGCGAGGGCGCTTACACGGAACCGGGGAGCTGTTTTTT. Encoded protein: CASSLARGRLHGTGELFF.

This clonotype showed up many times. The chain links TRBV20-1 to TRBJ2-3, with D perhaps TRBD1 (6 bases). Germline V lookup: CDR1 DFQATT, CDR2 SNEGSKA (reference sequence). The CDR3 covers 15 residues. V lost 0 bases and J lost 2, with 12 bases in between. CDR3 sequence (DNA): TGCAGTGCTAGAGATACAGGGTCAGCCACAGATACGCAGTATTTT. Residues: CSARDTGSATDTQYF.

The CDR3 nucleotides read TGTGCCAGCAGTGTTCTCCGGACAGGGCCGGGCGAGCAGTACTTC. Protein product: CASSVLRTGPGEQYF. V and J are TRBV25-1 and TRBJ2-7, with 8 bases fitting TRBD1. The germline CDR1 and CDR2 sequences are MGHDK and SYGVNS. V was clipped by 4 bases and J by 6 bases; unmatched bases: 11. This CDR3 comprises 15 residues.

This clonotype was counted ten times or more. The V and J genes are TRBV5-1 and TRBJ1-1; 7 bases fit TRBD1. Trimming removed 5 bases from V and 5 bases from J; junction bases left unmatched: 6. From germline, CDR1 is SGHRS and CDR2 YFSETQ. The CDR3 has 13 residues. The CDR3: CASRQTGSTEAFF. CDR3 sequence (DNA): TGCGCCAGCAGACAGACAGGGTCGACTGAAGCTTTCTTT.

This sequence joins TRBV10-1 and TRBJ1-2, with no clear D. V was shortened by 7 bases and J by 8 bases, with 14 bases between the two germline ends. The CDR3 sequence is 12 residues long. Germline CDR1 and CDR2: WNHNN and SYGVQD (reference sequence). Here the CDR3 DNA reads TGCGCCAGCAACCATAGTGAGAACGGCTACACCTTC. The encoded protein is CASNHSENGYTF.

This clonotype turned up a few times. The chain employs TRBV20-1 and TRBJ1-1, with D perhaps matching TRBD1 (5 bases). The V gene lost 3 bases and the J gene lost 4 bases, with 12 bases spanning the gap. The CDR3 runs to 13 residues. Germline V CDR1 and CDR2: DFQATT, SNEGSKA (reference sequence). The CDR3 spells CSASSGTGTEAFF. The CDR3 region has the DNA TGCAGTGCTAGTTCAGGGACGGGCACTGAAGCTTTCTTT.

This clonotype was seen at least ten times. The V call is TRBV12-3 or TRBV12-4, the J call TRBJ2-7; D call uncertain. The CDR3 is 11 residues long. V gave up 8 bases and J gave up 5 bases, with 10 bases separating them. CDR3: CASSPSDEQYF. The CDR3 nucleotides are TGTGCCAGCTCACCGAGTGACGAGCAGTACTTC.

Many counts were recorded for this clonotype. This chain uses TRBV11-1 with TRBJ2-1; 8 nucleotides agree with TRBD2. Germline V CDR1 and CDR2: SGHAT, FQDESV (reference sequence). The CDR3 has 17 residues. Unmatched junction bases numbered 12, after V lost 3 bases and J lost 5 bases. As DNA, the CDR3 is TGTGCCAGCAGCTTTGTTGGCGGGGGGATGTTTCACAATGAGCAGTTCTTC. Residues: CASSFVGGGMFHNEQFF.

This clonotype was picked up many times. The chain couples TRBV7-2 to TRBJ1-2; D gene ambiguous. With 2 bases removed from V and 2 bases from J, the gap between germline ends came to 9 bases. This CDR3 region has 14 residues. Germline V gives CDR1 SGHTA, CDR2 FQGNSA. CDR3 protein: CASSLSTGNYGYTF. For the CDR3, the DNA is TGTGCCAGCAGCTTATCGACTGGGAACTATGGCTACACCTTC. The whole variable domain, filled in from reference TRBV7-2 and TRBJ1-2, reads GAGVSQSPSNKVTEKGKDVELRCDPISGHTALYWYRQSLGQGLEFLIYFQGNSAPDKSGLPSDRFSAERTGGSVSTLTIQRTQQEDSAVYLCASSLSTGNYGYTFGSGTRLTVV.

V usage is TRBV14 and J usage is TRBJ1-4, with D unclear. The germline CDR1 and CDR2 sequences are SGHDN and FVKESK. The CDR3 spans 15 residues. V was pared by 4 bases and J by 3 bases, with 12 bases between. CDR3 residues: CASSPGRLANEKLFF. The CDR3 coding sequence is TGTGCCAGCAGCCCCGGACGGTTAGCTAATGAAAAACTGTTTTTT.

This clonotype was observed many times. The CDR3 here is CSARTSGHTQYF. The CDR3 coding sequence is TGCAGTGCTAGGACATCCGGGCATACGCAGTATTTT. The V call is TRBV20-1, the J call TRBJ2-3; D unclear. Deletions cut 3 bases from V and 7 bases from J, with 11 bases between. Per the germline V gene, CDR1 is DFQATT and CDR2 is SNEGSKA (reference sequence). CDR3 length equals 12 residues.

Many counts were recorded for this clonotype. At one of its ends the junction is not consistent with the germline gene, which may arise from a read error. The chain couples TRBV5-1 to TRBJ2-5, with TRBD2 matching over 9 bases. The CDR3 length is 14 residues. From germline, CDR1 is SGHRS and CDR2 YFSETQ. The DNA for the CDR3 is TGTGCCAGCAGCTTGGGGACTAGCTTAGAGACCCAGTACTTC. Protein sequence: CASSLGTSLETQYF.

This clonotype appeared a few times. The V and J genes are TRBV5-8 and TRBJ1-1, with a possible D match to TRBD1 (6 bases). Germline V gene sequence: CDR1 SGHTS, CDR2 YDEGEE. The CDR3 has 16 amino acids. Trimming took 4 bases from V and 4 from J, leaving 20 bases between them. In DNA, the CDR3 is TGTGCCAGCAGCCGGATGAGGGGGTACGGGTTCACTGAAGCTTTCTTT. It codes for CASSRMRGYGFTEAFF. Looking up the rest from reference TRBV5-8 and TRBJ1-1 gives the full variable domain: EAGVTQSPTHLIKTRGQQATLRCSPISGHTSVYWYQQALGLGLQFLLWYDEGEERNRGNFPPRFSGRQFPNYSSELNVNALELEDSALYLCASSRMRGYGFTEAFFGQGTRLTVV.

The chain carries TRBV7-3 and TRBJ2-3, with D perhaps assigned TRBD1 or TRBD2 (5 bases each). CDR3 size: 15 residues. Germline loops: CDR1 SGHTA, CDR2 FQGTGA. Trimming removed 2 bases at V and 2 bases at J, with 11 bases between. The CDR3: CASSLVQGPTDTQYF. In nucleotides, the CDR3 is TGTGCCAGCAGCTTAGTCCAGGGACCCACAGATACGCAGTATTTT.

The chain links TRBV6-1 to TRBJ2-5, with D possibly TRBD2 on 6 matching bases. Trimming pared 4 bases from V and 5 bases from J, leaving 14 bases between. The CDR3 length is 14 residues. Germline assignment: CDR1 MNHNS and CDR2 SASEGT. CDR3 region: CASSGPVGRETQYF. The DNA for the CDR3 is TGTGCCAGCAGTGGGCCGGTTGGGAGGGAGACCCAGTACTTC.

In its sample, this clonotype was seen a few times. The V and J genes are TRBV11-2 and TRBJ1-1; the D is unclear. Germline lookup yields CDR1 SGHAT and CDR2 FQNNGV. Between the trimmed V and J ends, which lost 3 bases and 0 bases, there was a span of 11 bases. The CDR3 is 15 residues long. The CDR3 sequence: CASSFPSVMNTEAFF. The CDR3 region has the DNA TGTGCCAGCAGCTTCCCATCCGTTATGAACACTGAAGCTTTCTTT.